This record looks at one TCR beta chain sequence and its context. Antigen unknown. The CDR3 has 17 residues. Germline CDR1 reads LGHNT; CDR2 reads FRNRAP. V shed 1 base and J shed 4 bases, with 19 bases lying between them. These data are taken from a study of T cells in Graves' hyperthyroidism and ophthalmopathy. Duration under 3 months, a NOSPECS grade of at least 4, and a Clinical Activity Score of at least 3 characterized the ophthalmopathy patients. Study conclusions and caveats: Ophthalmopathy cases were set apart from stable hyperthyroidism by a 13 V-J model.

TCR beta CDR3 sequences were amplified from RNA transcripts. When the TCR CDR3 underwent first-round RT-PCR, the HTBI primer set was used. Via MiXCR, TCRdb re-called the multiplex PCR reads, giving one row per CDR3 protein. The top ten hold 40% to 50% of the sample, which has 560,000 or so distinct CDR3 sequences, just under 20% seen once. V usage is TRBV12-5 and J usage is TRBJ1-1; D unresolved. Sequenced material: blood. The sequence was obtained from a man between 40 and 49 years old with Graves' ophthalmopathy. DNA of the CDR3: TGTGCTAGTGGTTTGGAGCGCAATAGAATGGCGGGCACTGAAGCTTTCTTT. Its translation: CASGLERNRMAGTEAFF.